The 10 T cell receptor beta chains listed next were all sequenced from one sample in a study of CD8 T cells in ankylosing spondylitis. Each CDR3 protein gets one entry after TCRdb re-called the 5' RACE reads with MiXCR. In the table there are 150,000 to 200,000 distinct CDR3 sequences, about a third of which are singletons. The sequenced sample was synovial fluid, either unsorted or a sorted T cell fraction (not recorded which). The receptors shown here come from a male donor with ankylosing spondylitis.

This clonotype was found a few times. The chain carries TRBV5-6 and TRBJ2-3; no clear D gene. The CDR3 covers 14 residues. Trimming shortened V by 4 bases and J by 2 bases, and 11 bases separated the two germline ends. Germline V gives CDR1 SGHDT, CDR2 YYEEEE. The CDR3 sequence is CASSLPLNTDTQYF. The DNA for the CDR3 is TGTGCCAGCAGCCTACCCCTTAACACAGATACGCAGTATTTT.

The rearrangement links TRBV5-1 to TRBJ2-7; the match to TRBD1 covers 9 bases. Germline-derived CDR1 and CDR2 are SGHRS and YFSETQ. The J segment lost 3 bases and the V segment lost 3 bases, leaving 7 bases of the junction unmatched. This CDR3 is 15 amino acids long. The CDR3 region has the DNA TGCGCCAGCAGCTGGCAGGGGACAGGGTTCTACGAGCAGTACTTC. Amino acids: CASSWQGTGFYEQYF.

DNA of the CDR3: TGTGCCAGCTCACCACGTCGGGGGGCATCGGATGGCTACACCTTC. Translation: CASSPRRGASDGYTF. The V gene is TRBV18, the J gene TRBJ1-2, with a possible D match to TRBD1 (6 bases). The CDR3 runs 15 residues. Trimming pared 1 base from V and 6 bases from J, leaving 15 bases between. Germline CDR1 is KGHSH and CDR2 is LQKENI.

The chain combines TRBV19 with TRBJ2-1; D uncertain. Germline CDR1 is LNHDA and CDR2 is SQIVND (reference sequence). The CDR3 spans 15 residues. The V end was cut by 6 bases, the J end by 4 bases, with 16 bases between. The CDR3 protein is CASRMQRDTYNEQFF. CDR3 sequence (DNA): TGTGCCAGTAGGATGCAGCGAGATACTTACAATGAGCAGTTCTTC.

This clonotype showed up just a few times. V is TRBV15 and J is TRBJ1-3, with D hard to call. Germline V gene lookup returns CDR1 LNHNV and CDR2 YYDKDF (reference sequence). Deletions cut 0 bases from V and 7 bases from J, with 13 bases between. The CDR3 contains 15 residues. The CDR3 here is CATSRDPLSGNTIYF. CDR3 nucleotide sequence: TGTGCCACCAGCAGAGATCCCCTATCGGGGAACACCATATATTTT.

The chain links TRBV6-1 to TRBJ2-5; D is unclear. V gave up 3 bases and J gave up 2 bases, with 10 bases separating them. The germline CDR1 and CDR2 sequences are MNHNS and SASEGT. The CDR3 runs 14 residues. As DNA, the CDR3 is TGTGCCAGCAGTGAGTCCCCGTGGCAAGAGACCCAGTACTTC. Translating gives CASSESPWQETQYF.

J is TRBJ2-2 and V is TRBV20-1; D is possibly TRBD2 (6 bases). The germline CDR1 and CDR2 sequences are DFQATT and SNEGSKA (reference sequence). The ends were cut back, 1 base at V and 6 bases at J, with 15 bases in the middle. The CDR3 is 15 residues long. CDR3: CSARGPRERPGELFF. CDR3 bases: TGCAGTGCTAGAGGCCCCCGGGAGAGACCCGGGGAGCTGTTTTTT.

The rearrangement links TRBV2 to TRBJ2-7; 7 bases are shared with TRBD1. Germline lookup yields CDR1 SNHLY and CDR2 FYNNEI. The ends lost 5 bases at V and 1 base at J; junction bases unmatched: 5. This CDR3 comprises 14 residues. The DNA of the CDR3 is TGTGCCAGCAGTCTCGGGACAGAGTCCTACGAGCAGTACTTC. This codes for CASSLGTESYEQYF.

The V and J genes are TRBV5-8 and TRBJ2-7; D unclear. V dropped 0 bases and J dropped 5 bases, with 12 bases sitting between them. Germline lookup yields CDR1 SGHTS and CDR2 YDEGEE. CDR3 length equals 14 residues. The CDR3, as DNA: TGTGCCAGCAGCTTGGGGACCTTTACCCACGAGCAGTACTTC. It translates to CASSLGTFTHEQYF.

The chain employs TRBV5-1 and TRBJ2-3; tentative D call: TRBD1 (6 bases). The CDR3 has 14 residues. Per the germline V gene, CDR1 is SGHRS and CDR2 is YFSETQ. The V end was cut by 4 bases, the J end by 5 bases, with 14 bases between. CDR3 bases: TGCGCCAGCAGCCCTACAGGGTTCAGAGATACGCAGTATTTT. Translating it yields CASSPTGFRDTQYF.